This T cell receptor beta chain was sequenced during a study of blood T cell repertoires in COVID-19. Study-wide background: Sites across the United States, Italy and Spain contributed samples from acute and convalescent COVID-19.

CDR1 is MRHNA and CDR2 is SNTAGT in the germline V gene. The length of the CDR3 is 15 residues. Losses at the gene ends were 4 bases for V and 3 bases for J; bases not matched to a gene: 9. Participants were aged about 18 to 90 years, lived in about two dozen US areas, and enrolled virtually. Cohort 3 donors were reported recovered after two negative PCRs, clearance, or symptom resolution. Per the study methods: Amplifying reference gene primers gave estimates of nucleated cell counts. Produced via immunoSEQ multiplex PCR; TCRdb's table is partial and in-frame only. Clone size and V and J calls were adopted from that table, with D and trimming inferred from the DNA. The sample lists about 440,000 clones, about 92% occurring once.

The receptor was derived from a man aged 18-30 years who had recovered from COVID-19. Material for sequencing was PBMCs or T cells enriched from blood (not recorded which). V gene TRBV6-4 combines with J gene TRBJ2-7, with 7 bases aligning to TRBD2. CDR3: CASSVMASGNYEQYF. The CDR3, as DNA: TGTGCCAGCAGTGTCATGGCTAGCGGAAACTACGAGCAGTACTTC.